This T cell receptor (beta chain) was sequenced in a study of shared clonotypes between healthy human individuals. Naive CD8 cells lacked CD45RO and underwent positive selection for CCR7, leaving out terminally differentiated effector memory CD45RA+ cells. Measured with immunoSEQ multiplex PCR; TCRdb has only the in-frame clones, and not every one. Of over 2 million clones in the sample, roughly 94% were seen once. There are 14 residues in the CDR3. V shed 5 bases and J 6 bases; nucleotides not matched to a gene: 7. In germline, CDR1 is MNHEY, CDR2 SMNVEV (reference sequence). The receptor was isolated from a man aged 18 to 35 in good health. V and J are TRBV27 and TRBJ1-1; 9 bases are a match to TRBD1. The material sequenced was naive CD8+ T cells sorted from blood. In nucleotides, the CDR3 is TGTGCCAGCAGTCCCCTGACAGGGGGGTCTGAAGCTTTCTTT. Translating it yields CASSPLTGGSEAFF.